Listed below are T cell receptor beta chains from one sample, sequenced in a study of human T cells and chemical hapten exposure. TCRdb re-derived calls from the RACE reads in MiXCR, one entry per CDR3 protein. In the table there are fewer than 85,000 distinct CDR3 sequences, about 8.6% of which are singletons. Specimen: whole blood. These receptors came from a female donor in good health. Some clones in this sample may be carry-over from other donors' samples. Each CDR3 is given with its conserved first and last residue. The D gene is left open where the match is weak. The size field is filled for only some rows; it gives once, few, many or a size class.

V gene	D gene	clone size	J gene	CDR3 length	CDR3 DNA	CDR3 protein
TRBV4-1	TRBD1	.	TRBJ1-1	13	TGCGCCAGCAGCCACCGACAGGGCACTGAAGCTTTCTTT	CASSHRQGTEAFF
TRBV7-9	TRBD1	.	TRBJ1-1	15	TGTGCCAGCAGAAAATACAGGGGGAAGAACACTGAAGCTTTCTTT	CASRKYRGKNTEAFF
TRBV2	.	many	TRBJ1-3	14	TGTGCCAGCAGTGAGACAGCCTCTGGAAACACCATATATTTT	CASSETASGNTIYF
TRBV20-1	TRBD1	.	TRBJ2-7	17	TGCAGTGCTAGGGGACAGGGGTTAAGCGGGGGTCCCTACGAGCAGTACTTC	CSARGQGLSGGPYEQYF
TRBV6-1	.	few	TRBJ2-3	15	TGTGCCAGCAGGAAGTTTCAGATCTTGCCAGATACGCAGTATTTT	CASRKFQILPDTQYF
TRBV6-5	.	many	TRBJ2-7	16	TGTGCCAGCAGTTACTCGAAGGGGGTTCCCTTAAACGAGCAGTACTTC	CASSYSKGVPLNEQYF
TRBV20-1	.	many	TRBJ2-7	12	TGCAGTGCCGGCGGCAGCTCTGCCGAGCAGTACTTC	CSAGGSSAEQYF
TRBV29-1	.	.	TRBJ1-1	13	TGCAGCGTTGATGTGGCGAGGAACACTGAAGCTTTCTTT	CSVDVARNTEAFF
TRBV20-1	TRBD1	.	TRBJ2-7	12	TGCAGTGTTTGGGACAGGGCTAGCGAGCAGTACTTC	CSVWDRASEQYF
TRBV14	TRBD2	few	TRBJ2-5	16	TGTGCCAGCAGCCAAGATACCGGGGGGGCCGGGGAGACCCAGTACTTC	CASSQDTGGAGETQYF
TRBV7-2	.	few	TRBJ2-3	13	TGTGCCAGCACATTGTTTCGCACAGATACGCAGTATTTT	CASTLFRTDTQYF
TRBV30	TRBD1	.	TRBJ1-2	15	TGTGCCTGGAGTTGGCGGACAGGGGGAGGCTATGGCTACACCTTC	CAWSWRTGGGYGYTF
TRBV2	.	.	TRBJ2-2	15	TGTGCCAGCAGCCCCGTTAGCCGGGGGTCCGGGGAGCTGTTTTTT	CASSPVSRGSGELFF
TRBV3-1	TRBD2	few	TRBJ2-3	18	TGTGCCAGCAGCCAAGATCCCAGCGGGGGGGATAACACAGATACGCAGTATTTT	CASSQDPSGGDNTDTQYF
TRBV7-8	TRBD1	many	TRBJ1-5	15	TGTGCCAGCAGCGTACAGGGGAGGGGAAGAGGCCCCCAGCATTTT	CASSVQGRGRGPQHF
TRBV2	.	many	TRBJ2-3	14	TGTGCCAGCAAGGGGGACTACCACACAGATACGCAGTATTTT	CASKGDYHTDTQYF
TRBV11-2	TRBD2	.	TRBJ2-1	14	TGTGCCAGCAGCTTAGCGGGGGGGATCAATGAGCAGTTCTTC	CASSLAGGINEQFF
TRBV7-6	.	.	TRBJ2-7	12	TGTGTCAGCAGCCCAAGGCAGGGGAAGCAGTACTTC	CVSSPRQGKQYF
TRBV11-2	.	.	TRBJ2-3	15	TGTGCCAGCAGCTTTTCCGGTCGTCGTACAGATACGCAGTATTTT	CASSFSGRRTDTQYF
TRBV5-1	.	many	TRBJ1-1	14	TGCGCCAGCAGCTTGGGACAGGCGCTTGGTGAAGCTTTCTTT	CASSLGQALGEAFF
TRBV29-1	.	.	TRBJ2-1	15	TGCAGCGTCAAACCTCAGGCTTTCTCCTACAATGAGCAGTTCTTC	CSVKPQAFSYNEQFF
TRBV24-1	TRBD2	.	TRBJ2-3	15	TGTGCCACCAGTGACGGGACTAGCGGGGCAGATACGCAGTATTTT	CATSDGTSGADTQYF
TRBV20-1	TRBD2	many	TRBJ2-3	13	TGCAGTGCTCTTAGCGGGGGGACAGATACGCAGTATTTT	CSALSGGTDTQYF
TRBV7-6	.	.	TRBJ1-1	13	TGTGCCAGCAGCTTACAACAGAACACTGAAGCTTTCTTT	CASSLQQNTEAFF
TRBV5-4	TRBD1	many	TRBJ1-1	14	TGTGCCAGCAGCTATACAGGGGATAACACTGAAGCTTTCTTT	CASSYTGDNTEAFF
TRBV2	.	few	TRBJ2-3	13	TGTGCCAGCAGCGCAAACCTAGCAGATACGCAGTATTTT	CASSANLADTQYF
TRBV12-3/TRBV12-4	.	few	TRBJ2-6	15	TGTGCCAGCAAAAAACCCAGCTCTGGGGCCAACGTCCTGACTTTC	CASKKPSSGANVLTF